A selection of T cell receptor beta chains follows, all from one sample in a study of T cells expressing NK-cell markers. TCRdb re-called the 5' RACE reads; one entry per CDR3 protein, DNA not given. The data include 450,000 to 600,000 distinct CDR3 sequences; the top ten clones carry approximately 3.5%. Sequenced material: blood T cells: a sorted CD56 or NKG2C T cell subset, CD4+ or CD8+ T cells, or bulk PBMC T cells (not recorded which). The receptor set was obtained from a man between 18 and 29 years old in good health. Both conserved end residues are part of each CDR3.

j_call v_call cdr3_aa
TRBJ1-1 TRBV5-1 CASSPRSNTEAFF
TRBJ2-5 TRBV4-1 CASSQDGLAQETQYF
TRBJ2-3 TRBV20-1 CSASSGISTDTQYF
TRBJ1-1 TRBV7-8 CASSPSLSGGTEAFF
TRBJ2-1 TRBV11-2 CASSSSLGHYEQFF
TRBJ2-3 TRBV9 CASSVLRSSTDTQYF
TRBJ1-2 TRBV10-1 CASSESRGANYGYTF
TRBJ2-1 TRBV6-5 CASSLSGWSSYNEQFF
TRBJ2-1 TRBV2 CASIRMSSSSAQKNEQFF
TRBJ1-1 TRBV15 CATSIVSTGTEAFF
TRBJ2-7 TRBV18 CASSPNMGRGNPEQYF
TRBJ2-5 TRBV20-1 CSARGTRLAVGETQYF
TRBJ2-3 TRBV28 CASSPGTSGPTDTQYF
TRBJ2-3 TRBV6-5 CASSGTGGTQYF
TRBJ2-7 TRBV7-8 CASSSLPQGAGEQYF
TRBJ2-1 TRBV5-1 CASSSVKPGQEYNEQFF
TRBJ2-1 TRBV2 CASVAGEDYNEQFF
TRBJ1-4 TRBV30 CAWSERGEKLFF
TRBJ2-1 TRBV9 CASSVNERVQFF
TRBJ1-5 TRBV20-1 CSAGPTGGINQPQHF
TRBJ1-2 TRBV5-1 CASSLKDSRANYGYTF
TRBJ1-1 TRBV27 CASSPGGGGAFF
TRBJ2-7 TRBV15 CATTDQSGTTLDEQYF
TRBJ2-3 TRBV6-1 CASSETYRGDTQYF
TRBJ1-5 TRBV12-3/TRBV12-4 CASTTTSDQPQHF
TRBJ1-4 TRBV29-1 CSVPTPGLGEKLFF
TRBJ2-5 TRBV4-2 CASSVRGQETQYF
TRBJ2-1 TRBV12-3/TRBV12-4 CASYTSSGIRVWSYNEQFF
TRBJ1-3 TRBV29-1 CSTTVGNTIYF
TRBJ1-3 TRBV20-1 CSARRDSHSGNTIYF
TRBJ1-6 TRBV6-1 CASRTRGRLTRPLHF
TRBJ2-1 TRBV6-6 CASSGVRNEQFF
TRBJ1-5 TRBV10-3 CAISGDKMNQPQHF
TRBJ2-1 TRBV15 CATSVISGPYNEQFF
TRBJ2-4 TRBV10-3 CAISESGSGRNIQYF
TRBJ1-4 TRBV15 CATSSGTRLFF
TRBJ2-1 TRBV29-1 CSVESDDSLGYNEQFF
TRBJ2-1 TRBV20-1 CSANDRAWAYNEQFF
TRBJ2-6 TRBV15 CATSGGGVSGANVLTF
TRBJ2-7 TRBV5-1 CASSLSGTEPYEQYF